This is a list of T cell receptor beta chains from one sample in a study of cytomegalovirus exposure and HLA in healthy donors. Assay: immunoSEQ multiplex PCR; the TCRdb copy retains only in-frame clones and omits some. The table shows about 170,000 clones, with around 72% occurring only once. Sequencing used PBMCs. The source of these receptors is a man aged 40-55 years in good health and CMV-seropositive. The CDR3 runs from the conserved cysteine through the conserved F or W. A D gene is named only where the DNA matches it firmly. A clone size is listed for some rows: how often the clone was seen (once, few, many), or a class if it is expanded.

size: -; D: -; J: TRBJ1-1; length: 16; V: TRBV7-9; DNA: TGTGCCAGCAGCTTAGTGGTGGGGGCGGGCGGGACTGAAGCTTTCTTT; CDR3: CASSLVVGAGGTEAFF
size: -; D: -; J: TRBJ2-3; length: 13; V: TRBV6-5; DNA: TGTGCCAGCACCCGACAGGAGACGGATACGCAGTATTTT; CDR3: CASTRQETDTQYF
size: -; D: -; J: TRBJ1-2; length: 13; V: TRBV18; DNA: TGTGCCAGCTCACCAGGACAGACCTATGGCTACACCTTC; CDR3: CASSPGQTYGYTF
size: -; D: TRBD1; J: TRBJ2-1; length: 17; V: TRBV7-2; DNA: TGTGCCAGCAGACCTCTCTTGGACAGGGGGCACTACAATGAGCAGTTCTTC; CDR3: CASRPLLDRGHYNEQFF
size: -; D: -; J: TRBJ1-4; length: 15; V: TRBV27; DNA: TGTGCCAGCAGTTTCCGACGAGACTTCGGTGAAAAACTGTTTTTT; CDR3: CASSFRRDFGEKLFF
size: -; D: TRBD1; J: TRBJ2-7; length: 15; V: TRBV5-1; DNA: TGCGCCAGCAGCTCGAGGGACAGGCTGTACTACGAGCAGTACTTC; CDR3: CASSSRDRLYYEQYF
size: -; D: -; J: TRBJ2-7; length: 14; V: TRBV18; DNA: TGTGCCAGCTCACCTATACCGGACAGTAACGAGCAGTACTTC; CDR3: CASSPIPDSNEQYF
size: -; D: -; J: TRBJ1-5; length: 14; V: TRBV9; DNA: TGTGCCAGCAGCGTAGGAGGGTACGATCAGCCCCAGCATTTT; CDR3: CASSVGGYDQPQHF
size: -; D: -; J: TRBJ1-2; length: 15; V: TRBV19; DNA: TGTGCCAGTAGTATTTTGAGGGTACCGAACTATGGCTACACCTTC; CDR3: CASSILRVPNYGYTF
size: -; D: -; J: TRBJ1-3; length: 17; V: TRBV7-6; DNA: TGTGCCAGCAGCCTCGGACAGCGACCTCATGGTGGAAACACCATATATTTT; CDR3: CASSLGQRPHGGNTIYF
size: few; D: -; J: TRBJ1-1; length: 14; V: TRBV14; DNA: TGTGCCAGCAGCCCGATATACGGGGGCACTGAAGCTTTCTTT; CDR3: CASSPIYGGTEAFF
size: -; D: TRBD1; J: TRBJ2-7; length: 14; V: TRBV5-6; DNA: TGTGCCAGCAGCCCGGGACAGGGGCTCCGAGAGCAGTACTTC; CDR3: CASSPGQGLREQYF
size: -; D: -; J: TRBJ2-1; length: 14; V: TRBV4-3; DNA: TGCGCCAGCAGCCAAGATCAACAGGGCTATGAGCAGTTCTTC; CDR3: CASSQDQQGYEQFF
size: -; D: TRBD1; J: TRBJ1-1; length: 14; V: TRBV7-9; DNA: TGTGCCAGCACCTCTAACAGGGGGACCACTGAAGCTTTCTTT; CDR3: CASTSNRGTTEAFF
size: -; D: -; J: TRBJ2-1; length: 13; V: TRBV11-3; DNA: TGTGCCAGCAGCTTAGTAGGGGGTAATGAGCAGTTCTTC; CDR3: CASSLVGGNEQFF
size: -; D: -; J: TRBJ1-2; length: 13; V: TRBV6-6; DNA: TGTGCCAGCAGTTACCGGGGAGTGCGTGGCTACACCTTC; CDR3: CASSYRGVRGYTF
size: -; D: TRBD1; J: TRBJ2-1; length: 13; V: TRBV19; DNA: TGTGCCAGTACGAGACAGGGATACAATGAGCAGTTCTTC; CDR3: CASTRQGYNEQFF
size: -; D: -; J: TRBJ2-4; length: 14; V: TRBV7-2; DNA: TGTGCCAGCAGCGCGGGTGGGGCCAAAAACATTCAGTACTTC; CDR3: CASSAGGAKNIQYF
size: once; D: TRBD2; J: TRBJ2-3; length: 15; V: TRBV2; DNA: TGTGCCAGCAGAGAAGATGCGGGGGGGCCAGATACGCAGTATTTT; CDR3: CASREDAGGPDTQYF
size: -; D: -; J: TRBJ2-5; length: 13; V: TRBV5-1; DNA: TGCGCCAGCAGCGCCGAGACAGCCACGATCCGGTACTTC; CDR3: CASSAETATIRYF
size: many; D: -; J: TRBJ2-2; length: 14; V: TRBV5-5; DNA: TGTGCCAGCAGCTTGGACTTGAACACCGGGGAGCTGTTTTTT; CDR3: CASSLDLNTGELFF
size: -; D: -; J: TRBJ2-5; length: 15; V: TRBV4-3; DNA: TGCGCCAGCAGCCAAGATCTGGGGAGGACAGAGACCCAGTACTTC; CDR3: CASSQDLGRTETQYF
size: -; D: -; J: TRBJ2-1; length: 14; V: TRBV5-1; DNA: TGCGCCAGCAGGCGACAGAGCTCCTACAATGAGCAGTTCTTC; CDR3: CASRRQSSYNEQFF
size: few; D: -; J: TRBJ2-2; length: 15; V: TRBV5-1; DNA: TGCGCCAGCAGCTTGGGAGGCAAAAACACCGGGGAGCTGTTTTTT; CDR3: CASSLGGKNTGELFF
size: -; D: TRBD1; J: TRBJ1-6; length: 14; V: TRBV2; DNA: TGTGCCAGCAGTGAAGCGGGCAGGGGGTCACCCCTCCACTTT; CDR3: CASSEAGRGSPLHF
size: -; D: TRBD1; J: TRBJ1-3; length: 17; V: TRBV5-1; DNA: TGCGCCAGCAGCATAACTACAGGGGCGAGCTCTGGAAACACCATATATTTT; CDR3: CASSITTGASSGNTIYF
size: -; D: -; J: TRBJ1-6; length: 15; V: TRBV7-9; DNA: TGTGCCAGCAGCTTAATGGCAGATTATAATTCACCCCTCCACTTT; CDR3: CASSLMADYNSPLHF
size: -; D: TRBD2; J: TRBJ2-1; length: 19; V: TRBV27; DNA: TGTGCCAGCAGTTTATCGCTAGCGGGGGGCCGTAGCTCCTACAATGAGCAGTTCTTC; CDR3: CASSLSLAGGRSSYNEQFF
size: few; D: -; J: TRBJ1-1; length: 14; V: TRBV19; DNA: TGTGCCAGTAGTACCACGGGGGTTCACACTGAAGCTTTCTTT; CDR3: CASSTTGVHTEAFF
size: -; D: -; J: TRBJ2-1; length: 13; V: TRBV18; DNA: TGTGCCAGCTCACCAGGGGCCAGTGATGAGCAGTTCTTC; CDR3: CASSPGASDEQFF
size: few; D: -; J: TRBJ2-5; length: 14; V: TRBV11-1; DNA: TGTGCCAGCAGCCTCCGGGGGACCCAAGAGACCCAGTACTTC; CDR3: CASSLRGTQETQYF
size: -; D: -; J: TRBJ1-1; length: 15; V: TRBV7-6; DNA: TGTGCCAGCAGCTTAAAAGCCGGGGGGAACACTGAAGCTTTCTTT; CDR3: CASSLKAGGNTEAFF
size: once; D: -; J: TRBJ2-5; length: 15; V: TRBV27; DNA: TGTGCCAGCAGAATAAGGGCCAGGGGCCAAGAGACCCAGTACTTC; CDR3: CASRIRARGQETQYF
size: -; D: -; J: TRBJ1-1; length: 16; V: TRBV18; DNA: TGTGCCAGCTCACCTAGGAGAGAGTTTAGAGAGACTGAAGCTTTCTTT; CDR3: CASSPRREFRETEAFF
size: few; D: -; J: TRBJ1-5; length: 16; V: TRBV5-6; DNA: TGTGCCAGCAGCTTGGGTGGCAGGATCAGCAATCAGCCCCAGCATTTT; CDR3: CASSLGGRISNQPQHF